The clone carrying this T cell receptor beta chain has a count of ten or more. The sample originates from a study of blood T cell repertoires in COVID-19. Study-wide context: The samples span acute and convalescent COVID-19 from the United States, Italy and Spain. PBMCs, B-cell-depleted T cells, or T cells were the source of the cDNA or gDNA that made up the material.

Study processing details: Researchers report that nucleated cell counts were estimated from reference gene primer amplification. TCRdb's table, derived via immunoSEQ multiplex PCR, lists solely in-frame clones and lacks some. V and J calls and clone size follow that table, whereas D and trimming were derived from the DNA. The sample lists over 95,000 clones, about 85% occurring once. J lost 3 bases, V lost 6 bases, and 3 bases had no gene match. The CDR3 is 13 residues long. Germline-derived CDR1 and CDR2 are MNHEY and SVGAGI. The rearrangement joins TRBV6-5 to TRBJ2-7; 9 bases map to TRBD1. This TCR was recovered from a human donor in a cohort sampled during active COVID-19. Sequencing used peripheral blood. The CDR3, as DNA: TGTGCCAGCAGCTTGGACAGGGGCTACGAGCAGTACTTC. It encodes CASSLDRGYEQYF.